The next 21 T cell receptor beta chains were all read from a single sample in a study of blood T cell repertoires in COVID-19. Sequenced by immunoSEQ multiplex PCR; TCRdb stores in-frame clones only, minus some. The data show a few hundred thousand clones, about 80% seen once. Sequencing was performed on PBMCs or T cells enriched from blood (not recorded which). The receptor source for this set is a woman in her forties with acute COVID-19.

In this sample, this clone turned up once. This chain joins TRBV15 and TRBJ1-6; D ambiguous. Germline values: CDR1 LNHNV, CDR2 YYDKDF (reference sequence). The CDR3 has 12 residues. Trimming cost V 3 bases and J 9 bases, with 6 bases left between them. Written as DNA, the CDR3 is TGTGCCACCAGCAGCCCTCCTTCACCCCTCCACTTT. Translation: CATSSPPSPLHF.

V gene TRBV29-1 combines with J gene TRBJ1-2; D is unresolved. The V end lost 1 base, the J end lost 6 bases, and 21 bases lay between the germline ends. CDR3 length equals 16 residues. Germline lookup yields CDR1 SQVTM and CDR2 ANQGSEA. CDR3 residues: CSVEAASGLVGHGYTF. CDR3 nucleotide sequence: TGCAGCGTTGAAGCCGCCAGCGGGCTCGTTGGTCATGGCTACACCTTC.

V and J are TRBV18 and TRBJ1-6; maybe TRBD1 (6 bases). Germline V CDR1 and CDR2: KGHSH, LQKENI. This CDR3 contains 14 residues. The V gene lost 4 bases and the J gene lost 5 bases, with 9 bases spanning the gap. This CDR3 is CASSLTGNNSPLHF. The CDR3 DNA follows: TGTGCCAGCTCACTAACAGGGAATAATTCACCCCTCCACTTT.

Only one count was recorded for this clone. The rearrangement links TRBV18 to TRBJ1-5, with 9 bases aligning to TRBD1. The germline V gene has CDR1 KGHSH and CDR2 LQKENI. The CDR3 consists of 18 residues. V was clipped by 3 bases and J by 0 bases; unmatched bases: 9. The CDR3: CASSPSGTGTISNQPQHF. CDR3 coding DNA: TGTGCCAGCTCACCTTCCGGGACAGGGACGATTAGCAATCAGCCCCAGCATTTT.

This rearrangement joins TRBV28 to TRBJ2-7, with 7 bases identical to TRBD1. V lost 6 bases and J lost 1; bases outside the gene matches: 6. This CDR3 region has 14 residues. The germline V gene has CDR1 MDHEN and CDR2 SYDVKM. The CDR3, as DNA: TGTGCCAGCAGCTGGGACAGATCTTCCTACGAGCAGTACTTC. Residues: CASSWDRSSYEQYF.

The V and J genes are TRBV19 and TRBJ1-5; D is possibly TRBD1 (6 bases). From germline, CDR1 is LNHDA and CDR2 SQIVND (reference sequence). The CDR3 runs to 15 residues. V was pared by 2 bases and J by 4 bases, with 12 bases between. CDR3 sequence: CASSIRQGWNQPQHF. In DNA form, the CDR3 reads TGTGCCAGTAGTATAAGGCAGGGGTGGAATCAGCCCCAGCATTTT.

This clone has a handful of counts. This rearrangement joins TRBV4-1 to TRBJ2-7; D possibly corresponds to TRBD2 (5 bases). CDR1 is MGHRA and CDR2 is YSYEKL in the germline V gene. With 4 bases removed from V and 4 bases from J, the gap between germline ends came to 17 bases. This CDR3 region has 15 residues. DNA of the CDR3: TGCGCCAGCAGCCCGCGGGCTGTCTTCGGGTACGAGCAGTACTTC. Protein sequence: CASSPRAVFGYEQYF.

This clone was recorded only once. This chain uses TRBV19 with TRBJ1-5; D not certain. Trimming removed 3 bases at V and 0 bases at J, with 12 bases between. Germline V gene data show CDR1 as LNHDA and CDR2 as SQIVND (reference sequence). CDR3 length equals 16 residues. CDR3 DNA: TGTGCCAGTAGTATTAGTACAGTGGGTAGCAATCAGCCCCAGCATTTT. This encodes CASSISTVGSNQPQHF.

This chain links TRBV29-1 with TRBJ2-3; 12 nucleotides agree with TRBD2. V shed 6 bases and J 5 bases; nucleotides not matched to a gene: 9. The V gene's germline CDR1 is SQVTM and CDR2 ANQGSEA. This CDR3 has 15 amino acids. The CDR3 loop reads CSVALAGGPRDTQYF. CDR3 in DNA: TGCAGCGTCGCTCTAGCGGGAGGGCCTAGAGATACGCAGTATTTT.

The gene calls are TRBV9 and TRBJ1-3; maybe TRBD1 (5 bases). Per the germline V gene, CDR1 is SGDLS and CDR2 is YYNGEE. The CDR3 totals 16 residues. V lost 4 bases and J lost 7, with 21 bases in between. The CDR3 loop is CASSWFEFGGSNTIYF. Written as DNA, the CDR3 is TGTGCCAGCAGCTGGTTCGAGTTCGGGGGAAGCAACACCATATATTTT.

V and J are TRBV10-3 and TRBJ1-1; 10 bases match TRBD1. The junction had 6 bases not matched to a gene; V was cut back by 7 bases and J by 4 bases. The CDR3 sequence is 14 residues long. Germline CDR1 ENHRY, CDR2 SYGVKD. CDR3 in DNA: TGTGCCATCACCCAGACAGGGGGCGGCACTGAAGCTTTCTTT. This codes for CAITQTGGGTEAFF.

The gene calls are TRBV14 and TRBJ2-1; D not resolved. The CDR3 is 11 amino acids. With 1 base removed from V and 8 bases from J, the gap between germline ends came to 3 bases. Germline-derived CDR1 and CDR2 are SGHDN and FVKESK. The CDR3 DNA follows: TGTGCCAGCAGCCAAGTCTATGAGCAGTTCTTC. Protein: CASSQVYEQFF.

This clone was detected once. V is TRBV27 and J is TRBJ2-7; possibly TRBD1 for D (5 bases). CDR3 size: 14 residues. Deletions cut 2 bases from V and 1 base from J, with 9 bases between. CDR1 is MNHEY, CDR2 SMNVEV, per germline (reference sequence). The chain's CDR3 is CASSLDRQSYEQYF. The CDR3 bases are TGTGCCAGCAGTTTAGACCGACAGTCCTACGAGCAGTACTTC.

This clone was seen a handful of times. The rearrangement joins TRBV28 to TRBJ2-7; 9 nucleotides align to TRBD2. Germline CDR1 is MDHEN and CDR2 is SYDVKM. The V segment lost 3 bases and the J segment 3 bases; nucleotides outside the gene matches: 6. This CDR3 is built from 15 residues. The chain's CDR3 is CASSLAAGGSYEQYF. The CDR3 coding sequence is TGTGCCAGCAGTTTGGCGGCGGGAGGGAGCTACGAGCAGTACTTC.

This chain's CDR3 is CASSRDGGSNYGYTF. DNA of the CDR3: TGTGCCAGTAGTAGGGACGGGGGATCTAACTATGGCTACACCTTC. The chain combines TRBV19 with TRBJ1-2; the D gene is possibly TRBD1 (5 bases). The CDR3 runs 15 residues. The ends were cut back, 4 bases at V and 0 bases at J, with 12 bases in the middle. Germline V gene sequence: CDR1 LNHDA, CDR2 SQIVND (reference sequence).

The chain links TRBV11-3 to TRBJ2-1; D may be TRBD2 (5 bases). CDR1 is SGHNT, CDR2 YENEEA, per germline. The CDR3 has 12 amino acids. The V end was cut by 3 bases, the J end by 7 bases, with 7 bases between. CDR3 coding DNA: TGTGCCAGCAGCTTGAGCGGTAATGAGCAGTTCTTC. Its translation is CASSLSGNEQFF.

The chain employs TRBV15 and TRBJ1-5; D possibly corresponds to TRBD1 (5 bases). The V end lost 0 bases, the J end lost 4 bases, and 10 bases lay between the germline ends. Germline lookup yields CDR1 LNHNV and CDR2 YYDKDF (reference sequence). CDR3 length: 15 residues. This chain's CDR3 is CATSRDKGLNQPQHF. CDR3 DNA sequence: TGTGCCACCAGCAGAGATAAGGGGTTAAATCAGCCCCAGCATTTT. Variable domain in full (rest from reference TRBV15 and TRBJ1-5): DAMVIQNPRYQVTQFGKPVTLSCSQTLNHNVMYWYQQKSSQAPKLLFHYYDKDFNNEADTPDNFQSRRPNTSFCFLDIRSPGLGDTAMYLCATSRDKGLNQPQHFGDGTRLSIL.

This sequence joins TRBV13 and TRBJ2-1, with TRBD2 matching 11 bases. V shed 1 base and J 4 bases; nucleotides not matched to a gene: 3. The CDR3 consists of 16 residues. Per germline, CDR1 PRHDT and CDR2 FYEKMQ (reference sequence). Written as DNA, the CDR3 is TGTGCCAGCAGCTTAGCCGGACTAGCGGGTTACAATGAGCAGTTCTTC. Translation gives CASSLAGLAGYNEQFF.

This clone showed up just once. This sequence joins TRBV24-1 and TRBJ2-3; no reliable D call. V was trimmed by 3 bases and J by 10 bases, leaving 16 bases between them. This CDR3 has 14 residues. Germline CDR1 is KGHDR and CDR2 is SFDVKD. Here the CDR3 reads CATSDPAATNAQYF. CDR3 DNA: TGTGCCACCAGTGATCCGGCGGCAACTAATGCGCAGTATTTT.

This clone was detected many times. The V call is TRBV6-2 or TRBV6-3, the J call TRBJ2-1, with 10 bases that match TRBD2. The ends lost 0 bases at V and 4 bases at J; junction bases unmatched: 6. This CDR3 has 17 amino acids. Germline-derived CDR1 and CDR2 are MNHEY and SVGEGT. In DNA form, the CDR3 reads TGTGCCAGCAGTTACTCCCCCACTAGCGGGATATACAATGAGCAGTTCTTC. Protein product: CASSYSPTSGIYNEQFF.

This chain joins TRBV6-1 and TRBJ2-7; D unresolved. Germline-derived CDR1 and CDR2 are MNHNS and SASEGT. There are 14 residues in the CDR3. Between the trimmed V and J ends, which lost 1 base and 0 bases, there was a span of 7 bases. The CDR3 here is CASSEGPSSYEQYF. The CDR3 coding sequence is TGTGCCAGCAGTGAAGGTCCTAGCTCCTACGAGCAGTACTTC.